The 24 T cell receptor beta chains below were found in one sample sequenced in a study of response to subunit inactivated influenza vaccine. MiXCR, run by TCRdb on the RT-PCR reads, gives a single entry per CDR3 protein. Of around 520,000 distinct CDR3 sequences listed, roughly 27% are singletons. This material consisted of CD4+ T cells sorted from PBMCs, taken 5 days after vaccination. The receptor source for this set is a man in his fifties who received an inactivated influenza vaccine.

The chain is built from TRBV7-8 and TRBJ2-7; D might be TRBD2 (5 bases). Germline loops: CDR1 SGHVS, CDR2 FQNEAQ. V lost 1 base and J lost 2, with 15 bases in between. This CDR3 has 16 amino acids. For the CDR3, the DNA is TGTGCCAGCAGCTTAGAACGGCGGGTCACTACCTACGAGCAGTACTTC. Translating gives CASSLERRVTTYEQYF.

J is TRBJ2-5 and V is TRBV20-1; 8 bases are shared with TRBD1. The CDR3 has 14 residues. Losses at the gene ends were 0 bases for V and 6 bases for J; bases not matched to a gene: 6. Per germline, CDR1 DFQATT and CDR2 SNEGSKA (reference sequence). CDR3: CSARDPDRAKTQYF. CDR3 nucleotides: TGCAGTGCTAGAGACCCGGACAGGGCGAAGACCCAGTACTTC.

The CDR3 here is CSARGLARGRETQYF. The CDR3 DNA reads TGCAGTGCTAGAGGATTGGCTAGAGGTAGAGAGACCCAGTACTTC. The V call is TRBV20-1, the J call TRBJ2-5, with unresolved D. CDR1 is DFQATT and CDR2 is SNEGSKA in the germline V gene (reference sequence). The CDR3 extends over 15 amino acids. Trimming removed 1 base at V and 4 bases at J, with 16 bases between.

This clonotype was counted only a few times. This chain uses TRBV11-2 with TRBJ2-7; 9 positions agree with TRBD2. The ends lost 1 base at V and 6 bases at J; junction bases unmatched: 7. The CDR3 has 15 amino acids. Germline V CDR1 and CDR2: SGHAT, FQNNGV. CDR3 sequence: CASSLADGGRVEQYF. As DNA, the CDR3 is TGTGCCAGCAGCTTAGCTGACGGCGGGAGGGTCGAGCAGTACTTC.

This clonotype showed up just a few times. The V and J genes are TRBV20-1 and TRBJ1-3; TRBD1 is a possible D gene (6 bases). V gave up 3 bases and J gave up 0 bases, with 12 bases separating them. CDR1 and CDR2 from the germline V gene are DFQATT and SNEGSKA (reference sequence). The CDR3 runs 15 residues. This CDR3 is CSASRGQSSGNTIYF. In nucleotides, the CDR3 is TGCAGTGCTAGTAGGGGACAAAGCTCTGGAAACACCATATATTTT.

This clonotype was detected only a few times. The chain has TRBV7-2 and TRBJ2-7; no clear D gene. Germline V lookup: CDR1 SGHTA, CDR2 FQGNSA. V lost 1 base and J 2 bases, leaving 12 bases between the germline ends. The length of the CDR3 is 15 residues. CDR3 residues: CASSLGPDRAYEQYF. In nucleotides, the CDR3 is TGTGCCAGCAGCTTAGGTCCGGACCGCGCCTACGAGCAGTACTTC.

The chain uses TRBV3-1 and TRBJ2-2, with TRBD2 matching 11 bases. Germline V gene sequence: CDR1 LGHDT, CDR2 YNNKEL (reference sequence). J lost 7 bases, V lost 4 bases, and 17 bases had no gene match. The CDR3 runs 19 residues. For the CDR3, the DNA is TGTGCCAGCAGCCCCCACCCGGCTAGCGGGGGGCGGTACAGCGGGGAGCTGTTTTTT. Amino acids: CASSPHPASGGRYSGELFF. Full variable domain (missing parts from reference TRBV3-1 and TRBJ2-2): DTAVSQTPKYLVTQMGNDKSIKCEQNLGHDTMYWYKQDSKKFLKIMFSYNNKELIINETVPNRFSPKSPDKAHLNLHINSLELGDSAVYFCASSPHPASGGRYSGELFFGEGSRLTVL.

This clonotype has only a few counts. The chain has TRBV28 and TRBJ2-6, with 7 bases matching TRBD2. The CDR3 loop spans 17 amino acids. J lost 0 bases, V lost 7 bases, and 9 bases had no gene match. The germline V gene encodes CDR1 MDHEN and CDR2 SYDVKM. The CDR3 reads CASNSGGPISGANVLTF. CDR3 DNA: TGTGCCAGCAACTCGGGAGGTCCAATCTCTGGGGCCAACGTCCTGACTTTC.

This chain links TRBV9 with TRBJ2-1; D remains ambiguous. The length of the CDR3 is 13 residues. Germline V gene lookup returns CDR1 SGDLS and CDR2 YYNGEE. V dropped 0 bases and J dropped 6 bases, with 7 bases sitting between them. CDR3 DNA sequence: TGTGCCAGCAGCGTAGCTGGGCTCAATGAGCAGTTCTTC. It is translated as CASSVAGLNEQFF.

This chain joins TRBV12-3 or TRBV12-4 and TRBJ1-1; no clear D. The CDR3 runs to 12 residues. Trimming removed 2 bases at V and 5 bases at J, with 6 bases between. The CDR3 coding sequence is TGTGCCAGCAGTTTACTCCTAACTGAAGCTTTCTTT. Translated, it gives CASSLLLTEAFF.

The chain employs TRBV6-2 or TRBV6-3 and TRBJ2-2; 7 bases are shared with TRBD1. CDR1 and CDR2 from the germline V gene are MNHEY and SVGEGT. V shed 7 bases and J 0 bases; nucleotides not matched to a gene: 8. The CDR3 length is 16 residues. CDR3 region: CASTLSGTANTGELFF. The CDR3 DNA reads as TGTGCCAGCACCTTGTCGGGGACAGCGAACACCGGGGAGCTGTTTTTT.

V is TRBV15 and J is TRBJ1-1; maybe TRBD1 (5 bases). The V and J ends lost 3 bases and 7 bases respectively, with 9 bases between them. Germline V CDR1 and CDR2: LNHNV, YYDKDF (reference sequence). This CDR3 contains 12 residues. CDR3 sequence reads: CATSRDNVEAFF. CDR3 in DNA: TGTGCCACCAGCAGGGACAACGTTGAAGCTTTCTTT.

The chain uses TRBV6-6 and TRBJ1-1; 8 nucleotides align to TRBD1. Germline-derived CDR1 and CDR2 are MNHNY and SVGAGI (reference sequence). The CDR3 is made up of 12 amino acids. V lost 8 bases and J lost 4; bases outside the gene matches: 3. CDR3 DNA sequence: TGTGCCAGCGGACAGGGTGTCACTGAAGCTTTCTTT. As protein: CASGQGVTEAFF.

Only a few counts were recorded for this clonotype. The chain has TRBV2 and TRBJ2-1; 14 nucleotides line up with TRBD2. Losses at the gene ends were 5 bases for V and 7 bases for J; bases not matched to a gene: 7. Per germline, CDR1 SNHLY and CDR2 FYNNEI. The CDR3 is 16 residues long. DNA for the CDR3: TGTGCCAGCAGTCGACTAGCGGGGGGGGCCCGTAATGAGCAGTTCTTC. Protein: CASSRLAGGARNEQFF.

This clonotype has at least ten counts. V usage is TRBV28 and J usage is TRBJ2-4; 10 nucleotides align to TRBD1. V trimming: 1 base; J trimming: 8 bases; junction bases outside the gene matches: 14. Germline CDR1 MDHEN, CDR2 SYDVKM. This CDR3 has 18 residues. The CDR3 spells CASSLFQIRDRGSYIQYF. The CDR3 region has the DNA TGTGCCAGCAGTTTATTTCAGATCCGGGACAGGGGATCTTACATTCAGTACTTC.

This clonotype was seen only a few times. The gene calls are TRBV12-3 or TRBV12-4 and TRBJ1-6; tentatively, D is TRBD1 (6 bases). The V and J ends lost 5 bases and 10 bases respectively, with 15 bases between them. The CDR3 is 14 residues long. This CDR3 reads CASSTRDKGSPLHF. The CDR3 nucleotides read TGTGCCAGCAGTACCCGGGACAAAGGGTCACCCCTCCACTTT.

This rearrangement joins TRBV4-1 to TRBJ2-5; TRBD2 agrees at 13 bases. This CDR3 spans 20 amino acids. Per germline, CDR1 MGHRA and CDR2 YSYEKL. V dropped 3 bases and J dropped 2; count of bases not matched to a gene: 15. The CDR3 DNA sequence: TGCGCCAGCAGCCACGCTGAACTAGCGGGGGGGCCTCCAAGACAAGAGACCCAGTACTTC. Its translation is CASSHAELAGGPPRQETQYF.

This sequence joins TRBV28 and TRBJ2-7; no reliable D call. This CDR3 has 14 residues. CDR1 and CDR2 (germline): MDHEN, SYDVKM. The V and J ends lost 1 base and 2 bases respectively, with 9 bases between them. CDR3: CASSLSVQAYEQYF. The CDR3 DNA follows: TGTGCCAGCAGTTTATCAGTACAAGCCTACGAGCAGTACTTC.

The chain couples TRBV20-1 to TRBJ2-2; 7 bases align to TRBD2. J lost 7 bases, V lost 6 bases, and 11 bases had no gene match. The CDR3 is 14 residues long. From germline, CDR1 is DFQATT and CDR2 SNEGSKA (reference sequence). The CDR3 is CSAMLGGSDGELFF. The CDR3 bases are TGCAGTGCGATGTTGGGAGGGAGTGACGGGGAGCTGTTTTTT.

The rearrangement links TRBV7-2 to TRBJ2-3; D perhaps matches TRBD2 (7 bases). CDR3 length: 14 residues. Looked up from germline, CDR1 is SGHTA and CDR2 is FQGNSA. Trimming took off 1 base at V and 7 bases at J, with 12 bases between the two ends. CDR3 bases: TGTGCCAGCAGCTTAGAGGGGGGGCGTAATACGCAGTATTTT. Its protein product is CASSLEGGRNTQYF.

This clonotype was seen only a few times. The V gene is TRBV20-1, the J gene TRBJ2-1; D uncertain. V lost 4 bases and J 6 bases, leaving 10 bases between the germline ends. The CDR3 is 12 residues long. Germline V gene sequence: CDR1 DFQATT, CDR2 SNEGSKA (reference sequence). The CDR3 loop is CSAIMGPNEQFF. In DNA, the CDR3 is TGCAGTGCTATCATGGGCCCCAATGAGCAGTTCTTC.

This clonotype came up a few times. This chain connects TRBV20-1 to TRBJ2-7, with TRBD1 matching 9 bases. The germline CDR1 and CDR2 sequences are DFQATT and SNEGSKA (reference sequence). The CDR3 is made up of 15 amino acids. Unmatched junction bases numbered 9, after V lost 3 bases and J lost 3 bases. The CDR3 loop reads CSASPSGQGIYEQYF. CDR3 in DNA: TGCAGTGCTAGTCCCTCGGGACAGGGAATCTACGAGCAGTACTTC.

Ten or more counts support this clonotype. This chain uses TRBV7-9 with TRBJ2-4; D is possibly TRBD1 (5 bases). Germline V gives CDR1 SEHNR, CDR2 FQNEAQ (reference sequence). The V end was cut by 5 bases, the J end by 6 bases, with 17 bases between. The CDR3 consists of 15 residues. The CDR3 DNA reads TGTGCCAGCAGCCCCCCGTTCAGGGAAGGAAACATTCAGTACTTC. This sequence encodes CASSPPFREGNIQYF.

This clonotype was seen a few times. The chain combines TRBV6-2 or TRBV6-3 with TRBJ1-5; D uncertain. Per the germline V gene, CDR1 is MNHEY and CDR2 is SVGEGT. V lost 6 bases and J 2 bases, leaving 14 bases between the germline ends. The CDR3 contains 15 residues. The chain's CDR3 is CASSKAELGNQPQHF. The CDR3 nucleotides are TGTGCCAGCAGCAAAGCGGAATTGGGCAATCAGCCCCAGCATTTT.